This TCR beta chain was profiled in a study of OX40 agonist ivuxolimab in advanced cancers. Study in general: Partial responses were observed in three patients, of whom one had hepatocellular carcinoma and two had cutaneous melanoma. The study, taken as a whole, reports: There was clonal expansion of CD4+ and CD8+ blood T cells by week 6 at 0.1 to 3.0 mg/kg.

The CDR3 length is 19 residues. As to this clone: No antigen is known for it.

Using immunoSEQ multiplex PCR, the repertoire was profiled, and TCRdb retains in-frame clones only, with some absent. The sample carries some 100,000 clones, approximately 90% recorded once. This clonotype was sampled from an adult with an advanced solid tumor such as melanoma, head and neck, liver or kidney cancer. The V and J genes are TRBV12-2 and TRBJ2-7; TRBD1, the table's D call, lacks a check against the DNA. TRBV12-2 represents a pseudogene. Source: CD4+ or CD8+ T cells sorted from blood, taken in a trial of the OX40 agonist ivuxolimab. As DNA, the CDR3 is TGTGCAAGTCGCTTAGGAGCCACAGGGGGATGGAGAAGTTCCTACGAGCAGTACTTC. Its translation: CASRLGATGGWRSSYEQYF.